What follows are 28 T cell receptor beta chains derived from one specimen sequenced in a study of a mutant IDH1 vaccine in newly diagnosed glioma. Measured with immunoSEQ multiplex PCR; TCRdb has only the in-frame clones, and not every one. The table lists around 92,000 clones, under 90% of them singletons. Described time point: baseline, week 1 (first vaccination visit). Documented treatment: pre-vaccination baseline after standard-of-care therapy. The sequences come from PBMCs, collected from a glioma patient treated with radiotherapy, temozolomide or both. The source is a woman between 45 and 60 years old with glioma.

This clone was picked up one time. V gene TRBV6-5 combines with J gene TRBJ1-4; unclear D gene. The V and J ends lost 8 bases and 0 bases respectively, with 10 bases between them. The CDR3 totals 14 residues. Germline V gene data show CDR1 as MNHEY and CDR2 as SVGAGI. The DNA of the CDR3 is TGTGCCAGCTCTGAGTTGGCAACTAATGAAAAACTGTTTTTT. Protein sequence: CASSELATNEKLFF.

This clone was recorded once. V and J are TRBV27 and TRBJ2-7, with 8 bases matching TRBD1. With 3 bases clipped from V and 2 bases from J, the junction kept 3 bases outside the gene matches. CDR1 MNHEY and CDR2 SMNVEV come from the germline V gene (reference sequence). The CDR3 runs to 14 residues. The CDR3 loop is CASSFRGPPYEQYF. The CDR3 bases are TGTGCCAGCAGTTTCAGGGGGCCCCCCTACGAGCAGTACTTC.

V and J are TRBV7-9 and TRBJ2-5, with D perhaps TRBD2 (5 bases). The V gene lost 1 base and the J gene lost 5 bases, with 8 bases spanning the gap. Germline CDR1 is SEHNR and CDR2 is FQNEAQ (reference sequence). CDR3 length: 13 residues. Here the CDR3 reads CASSLGRRETQYF. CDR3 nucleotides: TGTGCCAGCAGCTTAGGGAGGCGGGAGACCCAGTACTTC.

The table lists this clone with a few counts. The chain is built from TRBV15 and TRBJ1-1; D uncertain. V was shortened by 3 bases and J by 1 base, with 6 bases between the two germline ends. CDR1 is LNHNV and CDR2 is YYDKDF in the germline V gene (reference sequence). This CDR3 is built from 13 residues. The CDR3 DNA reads TGTGCCACCAGCAGCCAACCGAACACTGAAGCTTTCTTT. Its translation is CATSSQPNTEAFF.

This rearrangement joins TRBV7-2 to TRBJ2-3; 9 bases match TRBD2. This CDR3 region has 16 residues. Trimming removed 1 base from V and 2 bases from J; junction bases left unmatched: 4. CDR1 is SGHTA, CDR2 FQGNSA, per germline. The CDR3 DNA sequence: TGTGCCAGCAGCTTAGTAGCGGGGGTAATCACAGATACGCAGTATTTT. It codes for CASSLVAGVITDTQYF. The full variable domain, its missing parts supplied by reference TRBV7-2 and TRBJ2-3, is GAGVSQSPSNKVTEKGKDVELRCDPISGHTALYWYRQSLGQGLEFLIYFQGNSAPDKSGLPSDRFSAERTGGSVSTLTIQRTQQEDSAVYLCASSLVAGVITDTQYFGPGTRLTVL.

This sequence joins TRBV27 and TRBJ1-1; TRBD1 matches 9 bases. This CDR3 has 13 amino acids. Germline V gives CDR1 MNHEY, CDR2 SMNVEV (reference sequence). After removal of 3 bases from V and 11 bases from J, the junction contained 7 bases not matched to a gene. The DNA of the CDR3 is TGTGCCAGCAGTTTGTCCGGGACAGGGCAGGCTTTCTTT. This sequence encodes CASSLSGTGQAFF.

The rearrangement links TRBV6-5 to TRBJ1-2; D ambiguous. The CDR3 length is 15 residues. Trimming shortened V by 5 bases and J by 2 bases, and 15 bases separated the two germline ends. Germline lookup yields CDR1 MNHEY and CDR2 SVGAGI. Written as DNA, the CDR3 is TGTGCCAGCAGTCCCCTGGGGATACAGAACTATGGCTACACCTTC. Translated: CASSPLGIQNYGYTF.

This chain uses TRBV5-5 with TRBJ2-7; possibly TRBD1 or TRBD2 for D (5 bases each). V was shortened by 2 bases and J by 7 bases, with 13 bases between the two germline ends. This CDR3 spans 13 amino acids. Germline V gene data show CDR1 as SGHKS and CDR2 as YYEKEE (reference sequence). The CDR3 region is CASSFSGREEQYF. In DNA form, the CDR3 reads TGTGCCAGCAGCTTCTCGGGCAGGGAGGAGCAGTACTTC.

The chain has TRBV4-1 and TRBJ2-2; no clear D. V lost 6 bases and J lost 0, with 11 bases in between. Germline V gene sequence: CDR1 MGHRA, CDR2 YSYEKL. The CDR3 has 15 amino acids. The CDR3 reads CASRTGQTNTGELFF. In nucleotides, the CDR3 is TGCGCCAGCAGAACTGGGCAGACGAACACCGGGGAGCTGTTTTTT.

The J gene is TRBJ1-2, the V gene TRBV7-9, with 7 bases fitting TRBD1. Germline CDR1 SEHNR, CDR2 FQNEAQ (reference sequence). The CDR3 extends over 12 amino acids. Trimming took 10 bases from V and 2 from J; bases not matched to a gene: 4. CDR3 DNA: TGTGCCACACAACAGGGGAACTATGGCTACACCTTC. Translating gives CATQQGNYGYTF.

Here the CDR3 reads CASTTSAGGSPDTQYF. The DNA of the CDR3 is TGTGCCAGCACGACATCGGCGGGGGGTTCCCCAGATACGCAGTATTTT. The V gene is TRBV5-4, the J gene TRBJ2-3; 8 nucleotides match TRBD2. V shed 6 bases, J shed 4 bases, and the junction held 13 bases outside the gene matches. Per the germline V gene, CDR1 is SGHNT and CDR2 is YYREEE (reference sequence). This CDR3 is built from 16 residues.

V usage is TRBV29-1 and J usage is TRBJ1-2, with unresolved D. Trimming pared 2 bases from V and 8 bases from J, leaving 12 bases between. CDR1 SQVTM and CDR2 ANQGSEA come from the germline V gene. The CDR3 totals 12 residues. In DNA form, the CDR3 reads TGCAGCGTTGAAAGCGGGGTCGAAGGCTACACCTTC. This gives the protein CSVESGVEGYTF.

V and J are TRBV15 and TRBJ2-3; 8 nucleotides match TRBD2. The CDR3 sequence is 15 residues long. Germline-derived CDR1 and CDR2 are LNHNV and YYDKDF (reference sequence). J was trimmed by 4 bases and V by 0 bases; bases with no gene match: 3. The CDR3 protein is CATSRDPGLADTQYF. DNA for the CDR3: TGTGCCACCAGCAGAGATCCGGGACTAGCAGATACGCAGTATTTT.

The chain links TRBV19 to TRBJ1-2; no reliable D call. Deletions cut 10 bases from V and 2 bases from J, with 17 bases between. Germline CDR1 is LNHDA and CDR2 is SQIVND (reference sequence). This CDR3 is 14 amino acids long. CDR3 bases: TGTGCCACCCGCAAAAACTCGGAGAACTATGGCTACACCTTC. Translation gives CATRKNSENYGYTF.

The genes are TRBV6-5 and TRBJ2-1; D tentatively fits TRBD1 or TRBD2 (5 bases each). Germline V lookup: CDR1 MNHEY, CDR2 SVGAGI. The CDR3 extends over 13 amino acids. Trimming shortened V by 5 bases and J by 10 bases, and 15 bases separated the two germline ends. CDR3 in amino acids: CASSPLVRGEQFF. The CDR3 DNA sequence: TGTGCCAGCAGTCCACTTGTCCGGGGCGAGCAGTTCTTC.

The DNA for the CDR3 is TGTGCCAGCAGCTTCTCCTACGAGCAGTACTTC. It translates to CASSFSYEQYF. The chain carries TRBV7-8 and TRBJ2-7; unclear D gene. The V end was cut by 3 bases, the J end by 0 bases, with 0 bases between. This CDR3 region has 11 residues. The V gene's germline CDR1 is SGHVS and CDR2 FQNEAQ.

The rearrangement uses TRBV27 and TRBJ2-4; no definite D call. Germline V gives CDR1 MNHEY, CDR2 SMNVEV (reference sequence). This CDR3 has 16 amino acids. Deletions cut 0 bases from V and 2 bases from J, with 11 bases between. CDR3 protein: CASSLSSKTTKNIQYF. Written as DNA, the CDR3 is TGTGCCAGCAGTTTATCGAGTAAGACAACCAAAAACATTCAGTACTTC.

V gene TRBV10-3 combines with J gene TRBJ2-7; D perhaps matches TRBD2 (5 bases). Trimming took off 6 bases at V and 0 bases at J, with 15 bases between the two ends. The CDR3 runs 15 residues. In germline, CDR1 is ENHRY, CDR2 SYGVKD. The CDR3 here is CAISEGLGSSYEQYF. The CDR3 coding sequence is TGTGCCATCAGCGAAGGACTGGGGAGCTCCTACGAGCAGTACTTC.

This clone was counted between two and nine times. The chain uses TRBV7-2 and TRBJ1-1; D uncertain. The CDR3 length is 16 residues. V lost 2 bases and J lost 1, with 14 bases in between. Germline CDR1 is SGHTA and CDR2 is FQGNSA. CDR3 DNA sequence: TGTGCCAGCAGCTTAAACATCTACACAGAGAACACTGAAGCTTTCTTT. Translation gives CASSLNIYTENTEAFF.

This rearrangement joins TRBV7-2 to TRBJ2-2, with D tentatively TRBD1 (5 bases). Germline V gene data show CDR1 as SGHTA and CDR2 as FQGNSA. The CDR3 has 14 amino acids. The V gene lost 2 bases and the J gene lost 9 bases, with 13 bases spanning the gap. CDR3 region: CASSLSTGRWELFF. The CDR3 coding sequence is TGTGCCAGCAGCTTAAGCACAGGACGTTGGGAGCTGTTTTTT.

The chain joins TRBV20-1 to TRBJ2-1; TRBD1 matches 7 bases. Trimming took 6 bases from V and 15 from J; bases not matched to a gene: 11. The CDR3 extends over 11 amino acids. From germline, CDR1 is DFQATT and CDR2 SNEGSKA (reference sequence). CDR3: CSAVGTELGFF. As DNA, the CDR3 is TGCAGTGCAGTCGGGACAGAACTGGGGTTCTTC.

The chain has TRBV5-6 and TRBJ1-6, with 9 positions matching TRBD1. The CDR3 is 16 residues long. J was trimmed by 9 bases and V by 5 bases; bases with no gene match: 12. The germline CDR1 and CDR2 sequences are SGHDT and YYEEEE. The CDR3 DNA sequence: TGTGCCAGCAGTAAGACAGGGGGTACTGGCACTTCACCCCTCCACTTT. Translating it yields CASSKTGGTGTSPLHF.

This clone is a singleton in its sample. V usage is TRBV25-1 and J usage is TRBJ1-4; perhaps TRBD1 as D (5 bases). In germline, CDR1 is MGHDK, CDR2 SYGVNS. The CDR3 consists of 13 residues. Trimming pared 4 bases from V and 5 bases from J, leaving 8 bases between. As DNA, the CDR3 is TGTGCCAGCAGTGGAAGGGGAAATGAAAAACTGTTTTTT. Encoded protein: CASSGRGNEKLFF.

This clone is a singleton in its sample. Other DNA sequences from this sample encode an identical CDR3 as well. In DNA, the CDR3 is TGTGCCAGCAGCGTAGACAACACTGAAGCTTTCTTT. Its protein is CASSVDNTEAFF. This chain joins TRBV9 and TRBJ1-1, with D unresolved. CDR3 length: 12 amino acids. Germline V gene lookup returns CDR1 SGDLS and CDR2 YYNGEE. The V and J ends lost 0 bases and 2 bases respectively, with 2 bases between them.

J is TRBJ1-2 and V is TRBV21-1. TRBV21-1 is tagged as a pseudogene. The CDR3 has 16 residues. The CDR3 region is CASSKGKRRRVCGYTF. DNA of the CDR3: TGTGCCAGCAGCAAAGGGAAGAGAAGACGGGTATGTGGCTACACCTTC.

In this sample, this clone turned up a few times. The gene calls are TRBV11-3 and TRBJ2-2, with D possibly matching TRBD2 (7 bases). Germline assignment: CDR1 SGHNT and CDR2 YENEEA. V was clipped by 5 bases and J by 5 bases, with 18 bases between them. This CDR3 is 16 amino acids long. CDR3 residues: CASSLGGTSSTGELFF. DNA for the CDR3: TGTGCCAGCAGCCTCGGGGGGACATCCTCAACCGGGGAGCTGTTTTTT. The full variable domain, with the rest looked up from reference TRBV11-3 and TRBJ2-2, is EAGVVQSPRYKIIEKKQPVAFWCNPISGHNTLYWYLQNLGQGPELLIRYENEEAVDDSQLPKDRFSAERLKGVDSTLKIQPAELGDSAVYLCASSLGGTSSTGELFFGEGSRLTVL.

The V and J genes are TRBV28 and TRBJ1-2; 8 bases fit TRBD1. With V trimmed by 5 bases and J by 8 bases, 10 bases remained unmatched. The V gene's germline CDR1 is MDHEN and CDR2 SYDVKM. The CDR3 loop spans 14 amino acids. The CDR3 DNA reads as TGTGCCAGCAGTCCGACAGGGGACGCAAGAGGCTACACCTTC. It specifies CASSPTGDARGYTF.

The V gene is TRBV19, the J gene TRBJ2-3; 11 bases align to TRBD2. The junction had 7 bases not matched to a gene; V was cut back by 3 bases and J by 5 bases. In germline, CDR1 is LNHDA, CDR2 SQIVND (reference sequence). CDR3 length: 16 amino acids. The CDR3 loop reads CASSMIAGGLRDTQYF. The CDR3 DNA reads TGTGCCAGTAGTATGATAGCGGGGGGGCTTAGAGATACGCAGTATTTT.